These T cell receptor beta chains were read from a single sample in a study of Tregs in tolerant kidney transplant recipients. Profiled with immunoSEQ multiplex PCR; TCRdb holds only in-frame clones, not every one. Of 100,000 to 150,000 clones in the sample, around nine tenths were seen once. The material sequenced was CD4+ T cells from blood. These receptors all stem from a human donor in good health. Each CDR3 is given with its conserved first and last residue. D genes are given only for firm matches. Rows give clone size only sometimes, using once, few, many, or a class for an expanded clone.

abundance	d_gene	v_gene	j_gene	CDR3aa	CDR3nt
NA	NA	TRBV7-6	TRBJ1-4	CASSLNKGYNEKLFF	TGTGCCAGCAGCTTAAATAAGGGATATAATGAAAAACTGTTTTTT
NA	NA	TRBV10-3	TRBJ2-1	CAISQDSSSYNEQFF	TGTGCCATCAGCCAAGACTCCAGCTCCTACAATGAGCAGTTCTTC
NA	TRBD2	TRBV2	TRBJ2-7	CASRALAGVYEQYF	TGTGCCAGCAGGGCTCTAGCGGGAGTATACGAGCAGTACTTC
NA	TRBD2	TRBV5-6	TRBJ2-1	CASSLLANSYNEQFF	TGTGCCAGCAGCCTACTAGCGAATTCCTACAATGAGCAGTTCTTC
once	TRBD2	TRBV5-4	TRBJ2-5	CASSARTSGGQETQYF	TGTGCCAGCAGCGCTAGAACTAGCGGGGGGCAAGAGACCCAGTACTTC
NA	TRBD1	TRBV25-1	TRBJ2-5	CASSTGMKTQYF	TGTGCCAGCTCGACAGGGATGAAGACCCAGTACTTC
NA	NA	TRBV2	TRBJ1-1	CASSERMWKEAFF	TGTGCCAGCAGTGAACGTATGTGGAAGGAAGCTTTCTTT
NA	NA	TRBV19	TRBJ1-3	CASSTGASGNTIYF	TGTGCCAGTAGTACCGGGGCCTCTGGAAACACCATATATTTT
NA	TRBD2	TRBV9	TRBJ2-5	CASSPGLAGGGRYF	TGTGCCAGCAGCCCGGGACTAGCGGGAGGGGGCCGGTACTTC
NA	TRBD1	TRBV29-1	TRBJ1-1	CSVEGGQGVNTEAFF	TGCAGCGTTGAGGGGGGACAGGGCGTGAACACTGAAGCTTTCTTT
NA	NA	TRBV6-5	TRBJ2-4	CASSYSWGARENIQYF	TGTGCCAGCAGTTACTCGTGGGGGGCGCGGGAAAACATTCAGTACTTC
NA	NA	TRBV5-8	TRBJ1-3	CASSWGGRGNTIYF	TGTGCCAGCAGCTGGGGGGGCCGGGGAAACACCATATATTTT
NA	NA	TRBV11-2	TRBJ2-2	CASSSSSDFRNTGELFF	TGTGCCAGCAGCTCCTCCTCGGACTTCCGAAACACCGGGGAGCTGTTTTTT